The entry below describes one TCR beta chain. Trimming removed 3 bases from V and 4 bases from J; junction bases left unmatched: 9. The germline CDR1 and CDR2 sequences are MNHEY and SVGAGI. The CDR3 is made up of 16 amino acids. This entry belongs to a study of shared T cell receptors in the human thymus. Sequencing was performed with immunoSEQ multiplex PCR; in TCRdb, only in-frame clones are kept and a portion is missing. This sample has more than 550,000 clones, with 75% to 90% found just once. These sequences were also reported in another study, on human thymus T cells. That report adds: Donation came from healthy Finnish infants having corrective surgery for congenital heart defects.

The chain couples TRBV6-5 to TRBJ2-3; 8 bases agree with TRBD2. This receptor was identified in a girl under three years old with a congenital heart defect. Material for sequencing was thymocytes. The CDR3 spells CASSYSRLARADTQYF. The CDR3 DNA follows: TGTGCCAGCAGTTATAGTCGACTAGCGCGGGCAGATACGCAGTATTTT.